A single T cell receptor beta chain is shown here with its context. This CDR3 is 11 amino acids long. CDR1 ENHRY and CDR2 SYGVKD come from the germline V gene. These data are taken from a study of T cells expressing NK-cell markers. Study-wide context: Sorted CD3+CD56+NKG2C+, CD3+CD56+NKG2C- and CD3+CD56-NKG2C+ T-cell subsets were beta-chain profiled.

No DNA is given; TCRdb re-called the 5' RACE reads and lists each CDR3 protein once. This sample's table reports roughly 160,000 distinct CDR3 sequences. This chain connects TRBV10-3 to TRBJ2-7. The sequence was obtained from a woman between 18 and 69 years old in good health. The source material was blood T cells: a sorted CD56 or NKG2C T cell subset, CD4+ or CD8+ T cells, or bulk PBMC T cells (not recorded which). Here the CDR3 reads CAIRSGSEQYF.